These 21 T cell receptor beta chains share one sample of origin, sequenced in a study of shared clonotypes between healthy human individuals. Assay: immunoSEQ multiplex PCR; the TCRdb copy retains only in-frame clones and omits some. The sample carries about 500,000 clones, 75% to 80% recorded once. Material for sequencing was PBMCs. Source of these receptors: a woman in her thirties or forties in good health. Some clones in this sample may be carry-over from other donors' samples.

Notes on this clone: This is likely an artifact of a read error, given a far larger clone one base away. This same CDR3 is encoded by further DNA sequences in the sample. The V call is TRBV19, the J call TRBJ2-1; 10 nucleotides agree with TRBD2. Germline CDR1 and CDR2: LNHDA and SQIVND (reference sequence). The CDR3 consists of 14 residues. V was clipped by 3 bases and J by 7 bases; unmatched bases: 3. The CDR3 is CASSILAGENEQFF. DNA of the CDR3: TGTGCCAGTAGTATCCTAGCGGGAGAGAATGAGCAGTTCTTC.

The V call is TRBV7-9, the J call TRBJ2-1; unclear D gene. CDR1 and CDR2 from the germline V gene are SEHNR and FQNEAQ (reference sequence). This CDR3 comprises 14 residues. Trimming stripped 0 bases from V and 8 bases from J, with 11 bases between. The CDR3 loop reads CASSLAVLSDEQFF. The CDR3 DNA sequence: TGTGCCAGCAGCTTAGCGGTTCTCAGCGATGAGCAGTTCTTC.

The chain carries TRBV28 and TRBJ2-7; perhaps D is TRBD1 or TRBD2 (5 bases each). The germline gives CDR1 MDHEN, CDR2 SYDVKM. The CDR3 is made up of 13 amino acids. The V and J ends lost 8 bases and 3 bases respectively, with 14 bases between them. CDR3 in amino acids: CASGLIQDYEQYF. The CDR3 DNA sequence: TGTGCCAGCGGACTGATACAGGACTACGAGCAGTACTTC.

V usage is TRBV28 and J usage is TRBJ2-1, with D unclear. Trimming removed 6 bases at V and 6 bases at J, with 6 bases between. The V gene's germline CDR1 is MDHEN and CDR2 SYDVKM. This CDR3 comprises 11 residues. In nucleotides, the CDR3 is TGTGCCAGCAGCCTCATCAATGAGCAGTTCTTC. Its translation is CASSLINEQFF.

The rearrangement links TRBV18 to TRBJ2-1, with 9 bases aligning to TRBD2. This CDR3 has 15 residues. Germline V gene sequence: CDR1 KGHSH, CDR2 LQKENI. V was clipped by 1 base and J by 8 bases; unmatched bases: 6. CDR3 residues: CASSPRLAGVHEQFF. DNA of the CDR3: TGTGCCAGCTCACCACGGTTAGCGGGAGTTCATGAGCAGTTCTTC.

The CDR3 coding sequence is TGTGCCAGCAGCGAACGGTCCCTCCACTCTGGAAACACCATATATTTT. Its protein product is CASSERSLHSGNTIYF. The chain is built from TRBV7-6 and TRBJ1-3; D call uncertain. The CDR3 extends over 16 amino acids. The V and J ends lost 5 bases and 0 bases respectively, with 14 bases between them. Germline loops: CDR1 SGHVS, CDR2 FNYEAQ.

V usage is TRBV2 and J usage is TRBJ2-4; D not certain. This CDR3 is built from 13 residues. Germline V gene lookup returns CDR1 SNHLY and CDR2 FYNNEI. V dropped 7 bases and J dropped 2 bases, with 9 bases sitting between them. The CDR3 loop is CASTGPPKNIQYF. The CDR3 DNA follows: TGTGCCAGCACCGGACCCCCCAAAAACATTCAGTACTTC.

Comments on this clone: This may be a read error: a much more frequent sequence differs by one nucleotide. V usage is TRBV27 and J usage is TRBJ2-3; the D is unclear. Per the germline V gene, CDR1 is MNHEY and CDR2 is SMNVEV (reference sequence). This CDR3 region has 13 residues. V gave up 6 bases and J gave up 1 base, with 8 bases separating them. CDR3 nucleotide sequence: TGTGCCAGCAGCTTAGTAGGCACAGATACGCAGTATTTT. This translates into CASSLVGTDTQYF.

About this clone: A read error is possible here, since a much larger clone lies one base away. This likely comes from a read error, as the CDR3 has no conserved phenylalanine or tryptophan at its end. The CDR3 sequence: CASSFPGQAGNTIYS. For the CDR3, the DNA is TGTGCCAGCAGTTTCCCCGGCCAAGCGGGAAACACCATATATTCT. The V gene is TRBV28, the J gene TRBJ1-3; the D is unclear. Germline values: CDR1 MDHEN, CDR2 SYDVKM. CDR3 length equals 15 residues. With 3 bases removed from V and 4 bases from J, the gap between germline ends came to 13 bases.

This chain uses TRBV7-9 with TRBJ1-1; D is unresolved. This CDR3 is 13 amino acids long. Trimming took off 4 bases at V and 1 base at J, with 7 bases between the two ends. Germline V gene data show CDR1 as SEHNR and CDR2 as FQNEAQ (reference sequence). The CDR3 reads CASSSQENTEAFF. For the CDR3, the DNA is TGTGCCAGCAGCTCCCAGGAGAACACTGAAGCTTTCTTT.

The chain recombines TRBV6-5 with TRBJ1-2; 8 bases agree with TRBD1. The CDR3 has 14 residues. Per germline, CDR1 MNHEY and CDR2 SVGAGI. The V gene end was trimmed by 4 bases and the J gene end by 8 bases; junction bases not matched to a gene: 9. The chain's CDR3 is CASSFRTGLGGYTF. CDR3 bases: TGTGCCAGCAGTTTCCGGACAGGGCTTGGAGGCTACACCTTC.

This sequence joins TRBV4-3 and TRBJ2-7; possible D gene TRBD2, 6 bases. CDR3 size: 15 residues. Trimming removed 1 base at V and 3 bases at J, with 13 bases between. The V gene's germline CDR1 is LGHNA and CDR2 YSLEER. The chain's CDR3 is CASSQVSGLIYEQYF. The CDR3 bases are TGCGCCAGCAGCCAAGTATCAGGACTAATCTACGAGCAGTACTTC.

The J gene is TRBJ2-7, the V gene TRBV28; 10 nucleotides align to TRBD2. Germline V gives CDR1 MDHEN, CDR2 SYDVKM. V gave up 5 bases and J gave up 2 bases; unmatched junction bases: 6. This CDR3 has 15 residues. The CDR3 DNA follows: TGTGCCAGCAGTGTAACCGGGACTAGCGCCTACGAGCAGTACTTC. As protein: CASSVTGTSAYEQYF.

CDR3 amino acids: CANQRASQNTGELFF. For the CDR3, the DNA is TGTGCCAATCAGCGGGCGAGCCAGAACACCGGGGAGCTGTTTTTT. The V and J genes are TRBV19 and TRBJ2-2; D possibly corresponds to TRBD2 (6 bases). From germline, CDR1 is LNHDA and CDR2 SQIVND (reference sequence). The germline V and J ends were trimmed by 10 bases and 1 base, with 16 bases remaining between them. The CDR3 length is 15 residues.

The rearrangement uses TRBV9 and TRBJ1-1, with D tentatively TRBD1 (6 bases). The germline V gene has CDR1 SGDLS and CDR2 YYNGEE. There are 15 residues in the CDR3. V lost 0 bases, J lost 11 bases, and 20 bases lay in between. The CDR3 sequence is CASSVAPTGSGSAFF. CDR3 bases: TGTGCCAGCAGCGTAGCACCGACAGGTTCAGGATCGGCTTTCTTT.

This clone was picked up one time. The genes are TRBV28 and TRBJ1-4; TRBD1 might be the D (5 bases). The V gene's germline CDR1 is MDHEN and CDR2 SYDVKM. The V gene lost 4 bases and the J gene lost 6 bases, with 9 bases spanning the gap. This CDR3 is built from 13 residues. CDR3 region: CASSSGRHEKLFF. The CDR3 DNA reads TGTGCCAGCAGTTCAGGGAGGCATGAAAAACTGTTTTTT.

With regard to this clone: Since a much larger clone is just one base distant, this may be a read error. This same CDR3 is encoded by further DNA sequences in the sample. This chain's CDR3 is CASSLGGNYYNEQFF. The CDR3, as DNA: TGTGCCAGCAGCTTGGGCGGGAACTACTATAATGAGCAGTTCTTC. The chain couples TRBV5-4 to TRBJ2-1; weak D call: TRBD2 (6 bases). CDR3 size: 15 residues. Germline V gene lookup returns CDR1 SGHNT and CDR2 YYREEE (reference sequence). Trimming pared 0 bases from V and 7 bases from J, leaving 14 bases between.

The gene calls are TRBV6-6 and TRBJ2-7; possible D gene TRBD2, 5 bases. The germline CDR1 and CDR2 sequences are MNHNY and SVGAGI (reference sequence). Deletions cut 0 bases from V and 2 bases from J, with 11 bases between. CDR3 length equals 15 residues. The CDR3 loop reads CASSYSSGDTYEQYF. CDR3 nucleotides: TGTGCCAGCAGTTACTCGAGCGGAGATACCTACGAGCAGTACTTC.

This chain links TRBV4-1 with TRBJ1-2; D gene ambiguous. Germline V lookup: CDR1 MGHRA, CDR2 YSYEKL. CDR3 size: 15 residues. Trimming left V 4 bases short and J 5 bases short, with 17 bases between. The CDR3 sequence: CASSPKFPEEYGYTF. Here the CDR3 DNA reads TGCGCCAGCAGCCCCAAGTTTCCTGAGGAGTATGGCTACACCTTC.

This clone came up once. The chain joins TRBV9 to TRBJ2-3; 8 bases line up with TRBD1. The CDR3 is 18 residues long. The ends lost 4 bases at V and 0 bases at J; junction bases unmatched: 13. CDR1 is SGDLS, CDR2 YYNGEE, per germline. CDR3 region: CASSPRTGWDASTDTQYF. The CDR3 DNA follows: TGTGCCAGCAGCCCTCGGACAGGGTGGGATGCGAGCACAGATACGCAGTATTTT.

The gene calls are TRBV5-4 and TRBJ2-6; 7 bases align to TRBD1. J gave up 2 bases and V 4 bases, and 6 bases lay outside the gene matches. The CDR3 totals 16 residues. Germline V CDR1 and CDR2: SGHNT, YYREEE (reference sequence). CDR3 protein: CASSPGTGAGANVLTF. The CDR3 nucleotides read TGTGCCAGCAGCCCCGGTACAGGGGCTGGGGCCAACGTCCTGACTTTC.